The 10 T cell receptor beta chains listed next were all sequenced from one sample in a study of graft-versus-host responses after intestinal transplantation. TCRdb's copy holds only in-frame clones and misses some; the assay was immunoSEQ multiplex PCR. The sample shows 100,000 to 120,000 clones, just over 90% of them seen only once. Their target antigens are unknown. Sample: unstimulated CD8+ T cells sorted from spleen or lymph node cells, taken before intestinal transplant. The source of these receptors is a human donor who received an intestinal transplant.

The rearrangement uses TRBV6-5 and TRBJ2-1; no clear D gene. This CDR3 is 15 amino acids long. Trimming took off 2 bases at V and 2 bases at J, with 10 bases between the two ends. The germline CDR1 and CDR2 sequences are MNHEY and SVGAGI. CDR3 DNA: TGTGCCAGCAGTTACCTGGACGGAGCCTACAATGAGCAGTTCTTC. It yields the protein CASSYLDGAYNEQFF.

The CDR3 bases are TGTGCCAGCAGCTCCCTAGCGAGCCCTGGGAATGAGCAGTTCTTC. Encoded protein: CASSSLASPGNEQFF. This rearrangement joins TRBV13 to TRBJ2-1; D might be TRBD2 (6 bases). This CDR3 is built from 15 residues. Germline lookup yields CDR1 PRHDT and CDR2 FYEKMQ (reference sequence). The V gene lost 4 bases and the J gene lost 7 bases, with 17 bases spanning the gap.

V and J are TRBV19 and TRBJ2-1; TRBD2 matches at 9 bases. Trimming at V came to 1 base and at J to 9 bases, leaving 7 bases not matched to a gene. The CDR3 has 15 amino acids. In germline, CDR1 is LNHDA, CDR2 SQIVND (reference sequence). CDR3 bases: TGTGCCAGTAGTATAGTGGGCGGGAGGGATGGTGAGCAGTTCTTC. Its translation: CASSIVGGRDGEQFF.

The chain carries TRBV7-6 and TRBJ2-7; 8 bases are a match to TRBD1. Germline CDR1 is SGHVS and CDR2 is FNYEAQ. The CDR3 is 15 amino acids. Trimming took 3 bases from V and 3 from J; bases not matched to a gene: 7. The CDR3 coding sequence is TGTGCCAGCAGCTTCCAGACAGGGGAAGGCTACGAGCAGTACTTC. Translation gives CASSFQTGEGYEQYF.

The chain couples TRBV15 to TRBJ2-3; 7 bases map to TRBD2. J lost 4 bases, V lost 0 bases, and 7 bases had no gene match. The germline CDR1 and CDR2 sequences are LNHNV and YYDKDF (reference sequence). The length of the CDR3 is 16 residues. For the CDR3, the DNA is TGTGCCACCAGCAGAGATCGGGCGGGAGATCCAGATACGCAGTATTTT. The encoded protein is CATSRDRAGDPDTQYF. Full variable domain (outside the CDR3, taken from reference TRBV15 and TRBJ2-3): DAMVIQNPRYQVTQFGKPVTLSCSQTLNHNVMYWYQQKSSQAPKLLFHYYDKDFNNEADTPDNFQSRRPNTSFCFLDIRSPGLGDTAMYLCATSRDRAGDPDTQYFGPGTRLTVL.

The genes are TRBV27 and TRBJ2-1; D gene unclear. Trimming took 3 bases from V and 1 from J, leaving 13 bases between them. The CDR3 is made up of 16 amino acids. Germline V gene sequence: CDR1 MNHEY, CDR2 SMNVEV (reference sequence). DNA of the CDR3: TGTGCCAGCAGTTTTGACGGATTGGGTTCCTACAATGAGCAGTTCTTC. The encoded protein is CASSFDGLGSYNEQFF.

The V gene is TRBV5-1, the J gene TRBJ2-1, with D possibly matching TRBD2 (6 bases). In germline, CDR1 is SGHRS, CDR2 YFSETQ. The CDR3 loop spans 16 amino acids. The V and J ends lost 0 bases and 4 bases respectively, with 14 bases between them. Written as DNA, the CDR3 is TGCGCCAGCAGCTTGGGGCCTAGCGCCGAATACAATGAGCAGTTCTTC. Protein sequence: CASSLGPSAEYNEQFF.

This rearrangement joins TRBV10-1 to TRBJ1-1, with D hard to call. Germline values: CDR1 WNHNN, CDR2 SYGVQD (reference sequence). The CDR3 runs 12 residues. V dropped 3 bases and J dropped 4 bases, with 6 bases sitting between them. CDR3 DNA: TGCGCCAGCAGTGACAAGGGCACTGAAGCTTTCTTT. Its translation is CASSDKGTEAFF.

The chain recombines TRBV5-8 with TRBJ2-5; the D is unclear. V was trimmed by 4 bases and J by 5 bases, leaving 12 bases between them. This CDR3 contains 13 residues. From germline, CDR1 is SGHTS and CDR2 YDEGEE. The CDR3 spells CASSPQTGETQYF. DNA for the CDR3: TGTGCCAGCAGCCCCCAAACCGGGGAGACCCAGTACTTC.

The CDR3 loop reads CASTRGGSTYEQYF. The CDR3 DNA reads TGTGCCAGCACCCGCGGGGGCTCAACCTACGAGCAGTACTTC. The chain recombines TRBV6-1 with TRBJ2-7; TRBD2 is a possible D gene (7 bases). The CDR3 consists of 14 residues. V shed 7 bases and J shed 2 bases, with 15 bases lying between them. In germline, CDR1 is MNHNS, CDR2 SASEGT.